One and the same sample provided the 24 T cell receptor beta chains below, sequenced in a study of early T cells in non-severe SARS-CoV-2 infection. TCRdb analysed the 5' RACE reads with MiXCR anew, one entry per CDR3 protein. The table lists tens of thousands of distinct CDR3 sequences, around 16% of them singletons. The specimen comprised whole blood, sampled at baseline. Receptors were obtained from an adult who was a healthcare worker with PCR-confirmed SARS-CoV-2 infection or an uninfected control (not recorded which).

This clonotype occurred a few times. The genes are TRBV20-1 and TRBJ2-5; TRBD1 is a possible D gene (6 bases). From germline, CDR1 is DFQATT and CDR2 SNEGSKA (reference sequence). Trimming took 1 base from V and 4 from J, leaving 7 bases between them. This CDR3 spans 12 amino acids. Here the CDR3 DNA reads TGCAGTGCTAGAGGACAGGTAGAGACCCAGTACTTC. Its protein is CSARGQVETQYF.

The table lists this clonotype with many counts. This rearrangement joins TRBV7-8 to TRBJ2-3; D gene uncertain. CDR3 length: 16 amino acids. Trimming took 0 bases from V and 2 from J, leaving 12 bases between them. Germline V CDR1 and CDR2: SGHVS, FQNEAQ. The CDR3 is CASSLAVYSLTDTQYF. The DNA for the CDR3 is TGTGCCAGCAGCTTAGCGGTGTACTCCCTCACAGATACGCAGTATTTT.

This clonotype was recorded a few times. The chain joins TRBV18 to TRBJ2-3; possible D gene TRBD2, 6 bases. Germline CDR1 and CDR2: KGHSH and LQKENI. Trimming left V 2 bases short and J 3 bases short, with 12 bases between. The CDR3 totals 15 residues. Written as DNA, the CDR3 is TGTGCCAGCTCACCAGGAGGGATAGGAACAGATACGCAGTATTTT. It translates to CASSPGGIGTDTQYF.

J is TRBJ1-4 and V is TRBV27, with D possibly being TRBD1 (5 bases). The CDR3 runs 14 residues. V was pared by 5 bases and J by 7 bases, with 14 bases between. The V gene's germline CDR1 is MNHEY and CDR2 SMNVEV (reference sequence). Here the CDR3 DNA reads TGTGCCAGCAGTGACAGCGGAGGAGGTGAAAAACTGTTTTTT. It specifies CASSDSGGGEKLFF.

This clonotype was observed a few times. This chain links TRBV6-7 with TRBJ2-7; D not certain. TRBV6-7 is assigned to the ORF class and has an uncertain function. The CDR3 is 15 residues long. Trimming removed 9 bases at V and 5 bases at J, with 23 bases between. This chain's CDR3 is CARMPHRSVFNEQYF. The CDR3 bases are TGTGCCAGGATGCCGCATAGGTCAGTGTTCAACGAGCAGTACTTC.

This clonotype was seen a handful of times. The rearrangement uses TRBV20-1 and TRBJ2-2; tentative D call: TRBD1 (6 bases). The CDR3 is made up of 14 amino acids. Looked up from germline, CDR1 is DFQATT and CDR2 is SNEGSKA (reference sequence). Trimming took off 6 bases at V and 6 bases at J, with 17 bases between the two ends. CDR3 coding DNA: TGCAGTGCCGTATTACAGGGATCGGCCGGGGAGCTGTTTTTT. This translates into CSAVLQGSAGELFF.

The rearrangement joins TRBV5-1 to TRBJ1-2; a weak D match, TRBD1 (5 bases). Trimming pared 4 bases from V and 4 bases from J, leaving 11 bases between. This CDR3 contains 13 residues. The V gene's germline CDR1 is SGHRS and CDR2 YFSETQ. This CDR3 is CASSTGHTYGYTF. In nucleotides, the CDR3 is TGCGCCAGCAGCACGGGGCACACCTATGGCTACACCTTC. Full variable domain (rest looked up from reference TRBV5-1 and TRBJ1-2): KAGVTQTPRYLIKTRGQQVTLSCSPISGHRSVSWYQQTPGQGLQFLFEYFSETQRNKGNFPGRFSGRQFSNSRSEMNVSTLELGDSALYLCASSTGHTYGYTFGSGTRLTVV.

The CDR3: CASSAQWAEQFF. As DNA, the CDR3 is TGTGCCAGCAGTGCCCAGTGGGCAGAGCAGTTCTTC. The chain joins TRBV28 to TRBJ2-1; D gene ambiguous. The CDR3 loop spans 12 amino acids. V was cut by 5 bases and J by 10 bases, with 12 bases left in between. CDR1 and CDR2 (germline): MDHEN, SYDVKM.

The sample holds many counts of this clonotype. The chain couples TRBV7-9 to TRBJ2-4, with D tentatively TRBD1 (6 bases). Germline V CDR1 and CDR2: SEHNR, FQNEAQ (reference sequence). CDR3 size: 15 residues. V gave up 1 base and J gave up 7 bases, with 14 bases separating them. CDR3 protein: CASSLVTGRVNIQYF. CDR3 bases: TGTGCCAGCAGCTTAGTAACAGGGCGGGTGAACATTCAGTACTTC.

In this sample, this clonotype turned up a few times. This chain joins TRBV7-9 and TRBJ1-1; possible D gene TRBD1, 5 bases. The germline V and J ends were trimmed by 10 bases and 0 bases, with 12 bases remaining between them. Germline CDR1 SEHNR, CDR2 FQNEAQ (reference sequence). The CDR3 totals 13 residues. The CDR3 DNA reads TGTGCCATGAGGGACTTAATGAACACTGAAGCTTTCTTT. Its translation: CAMRDLMNTEAFF.

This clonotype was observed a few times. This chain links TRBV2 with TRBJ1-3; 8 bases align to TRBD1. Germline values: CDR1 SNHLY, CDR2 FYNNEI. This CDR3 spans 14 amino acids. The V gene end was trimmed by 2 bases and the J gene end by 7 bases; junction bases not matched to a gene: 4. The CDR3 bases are TGTGCCAGCAGTGAAAGGACAGGGACCAACACCATATATTTT. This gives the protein CASSERTGTNTIYF.

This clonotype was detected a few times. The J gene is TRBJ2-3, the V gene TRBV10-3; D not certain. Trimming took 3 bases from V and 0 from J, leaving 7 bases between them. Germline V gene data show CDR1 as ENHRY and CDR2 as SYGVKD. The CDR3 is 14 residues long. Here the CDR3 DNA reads TGTGCCATCAGTGAAGGCCAAAGCACAGATACGCAGTATTTT. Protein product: CAISEGQSTDTQYF.

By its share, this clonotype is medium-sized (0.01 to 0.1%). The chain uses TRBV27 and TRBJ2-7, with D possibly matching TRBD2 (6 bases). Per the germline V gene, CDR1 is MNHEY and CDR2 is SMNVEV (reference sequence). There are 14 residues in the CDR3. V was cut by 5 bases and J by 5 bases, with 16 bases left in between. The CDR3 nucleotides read TGTGCCAGCAGTCCCCGGGACGGCGGGGACGAGCAGTACTTC. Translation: CASSPRDGGDEQYF.

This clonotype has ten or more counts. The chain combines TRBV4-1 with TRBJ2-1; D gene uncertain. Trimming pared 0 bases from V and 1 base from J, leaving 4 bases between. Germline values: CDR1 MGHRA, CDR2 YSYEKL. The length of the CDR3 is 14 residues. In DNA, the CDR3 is TGCGCCAGCAGCCAAGAAGGTTCCTACAATGAGCAGTTCTTC. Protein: CASSQEGSYNEQFF.

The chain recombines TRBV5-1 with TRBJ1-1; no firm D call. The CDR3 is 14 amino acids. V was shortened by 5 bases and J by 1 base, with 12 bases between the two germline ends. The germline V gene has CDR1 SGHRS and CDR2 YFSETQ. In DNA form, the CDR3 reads TGCGCCAGCAGATGGGTTGGGCGGAACACTGAAGCTTTCTTT. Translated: CASRWVGRNTEAFF.

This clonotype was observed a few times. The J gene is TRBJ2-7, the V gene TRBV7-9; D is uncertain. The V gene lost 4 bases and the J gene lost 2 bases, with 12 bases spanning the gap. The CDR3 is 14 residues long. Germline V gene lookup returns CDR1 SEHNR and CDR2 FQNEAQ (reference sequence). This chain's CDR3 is CASSSLMPTYEQYF. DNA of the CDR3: TGTGCCAGCAGCTCCTTGATGCCTACCTACGAGCAGTACTTC.

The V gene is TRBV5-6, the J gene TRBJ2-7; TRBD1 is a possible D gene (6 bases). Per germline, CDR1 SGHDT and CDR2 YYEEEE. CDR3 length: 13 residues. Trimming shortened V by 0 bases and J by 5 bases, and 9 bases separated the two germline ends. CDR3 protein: CASSLEDRDEQYF. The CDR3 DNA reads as TGTGCCAGCAGCTTGGAGGACAGAGACGAGCAGTACTTC.

CDR3: CASSLLTGEETQYF. In DNA, the CDR3 is TGCGCCAGCAGCTTGTTGACGGGGGAAGAGACCCAGTACTTC. This rearrangement joins TRBV5-1 to TRBJ2-5, with D tentatively TRBD2 (6 bases). The germline V gene has CDR1 SGHRS and CDR2 YFSETQ. V lost 1 base, J lost 3 bases, and 10 bases lay in between. This CDR3 spans 14 amino acids.

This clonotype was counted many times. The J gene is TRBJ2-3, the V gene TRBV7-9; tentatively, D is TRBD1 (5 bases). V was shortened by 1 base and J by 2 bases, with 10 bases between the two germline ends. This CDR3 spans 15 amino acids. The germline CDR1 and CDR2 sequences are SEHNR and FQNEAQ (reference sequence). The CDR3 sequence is CASSLGGGATDTQYF. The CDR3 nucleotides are TGTGCCAGCAGCTTAGGGGGCGGTGCCACAGATACGCAGTATTTT.

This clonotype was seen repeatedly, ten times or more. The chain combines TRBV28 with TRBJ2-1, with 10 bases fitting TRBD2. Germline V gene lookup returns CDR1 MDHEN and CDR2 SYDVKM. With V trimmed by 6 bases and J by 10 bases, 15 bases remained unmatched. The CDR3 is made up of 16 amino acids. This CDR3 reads CASSPPGSGGLEEQFF. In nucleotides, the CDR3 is TGTGCCAGCAGCCCACCCGGTAGCGGGGGGTTAGAGGAGCAGTTCTTC.

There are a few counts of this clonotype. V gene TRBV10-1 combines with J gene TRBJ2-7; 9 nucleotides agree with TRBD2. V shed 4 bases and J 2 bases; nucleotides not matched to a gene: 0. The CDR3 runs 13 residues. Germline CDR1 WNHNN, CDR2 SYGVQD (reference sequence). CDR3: CASSASGTYEQYF. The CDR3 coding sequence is TGCGCCAGCAGTGCTAGCGGGACCTACGAGCAGTACTTC.

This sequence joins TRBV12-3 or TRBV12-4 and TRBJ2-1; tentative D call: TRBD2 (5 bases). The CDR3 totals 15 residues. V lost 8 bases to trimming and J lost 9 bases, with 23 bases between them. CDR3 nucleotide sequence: TGTGCCAGCGCCGAGGGTTCGTCATTGCGTCTTGAGCAGTTCTTC. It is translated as CASAEGSSLRLEQFF.

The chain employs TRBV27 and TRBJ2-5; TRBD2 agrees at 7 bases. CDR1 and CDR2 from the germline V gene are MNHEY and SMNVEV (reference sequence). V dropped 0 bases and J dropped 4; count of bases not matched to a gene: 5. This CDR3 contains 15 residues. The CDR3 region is CASSLSWDYGETQYF. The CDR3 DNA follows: TGTGCCAGCAGTTTATCATGGGACTACGGAGAGACCCAGTACTTC.

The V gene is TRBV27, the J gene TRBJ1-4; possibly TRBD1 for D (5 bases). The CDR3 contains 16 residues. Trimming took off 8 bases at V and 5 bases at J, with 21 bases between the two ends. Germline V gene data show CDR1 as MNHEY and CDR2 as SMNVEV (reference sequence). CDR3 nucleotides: TGTGCCAGCCGGTTGAAGGGGAGACCAGTAAATGAAAAACTGTTTTTT. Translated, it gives CASRLKGRPVNEKLFF.